This T cell receptor beta chain was obtained from a study of radiation and T cells in renal cell carcinoma. Remarks on this clone: Its antigen is undetermined.

The method was immunoSEQ multiplex PCR; TCRdb's version includes in-frame clones alone and lacks a portion of them. Among around 64,000 clones listed, over 70% were seen once. Points from the study as a whole: No pretreatment tumor biopsies were available for baseline clonotypes. From baseline, blood top tumor clonotypes peaked at 2 weeks post-radiation.

Regarding time point: baseline pretreatment blood. The sample's treatment: 15 Gy SBRT to primary tumor, nephrectomy 4 weeks later. After SBRT, blood was collected at 2 and 4 weeks, plus baseline. Clear cell pathology was present in this patient's renal cell carcinoma. Germline lookup yields CDR1 LNHDA and CDR2 SQIVND (reference sequence). Trimming removed 4 bases at V and 6 bases at J, with 16 bases between. The CDR3 runs 14 residues. The specimen was blood, collected from a patient whose treatment included radiotherapy and nephrectomy. This TCR came from a man in his sixties with renal cell carcinoma. The chain carries TRBV19 and TRBJ2-7, with D possibly being TRBD1 (6 bases). CDR3 in amino acids: CASSRSPGVGEQYV. CDR3 nucleotide sequence: TGTGCCAGTAGTAGGTCGCCAGGGGTAGGCGAGCAGTACGTC.